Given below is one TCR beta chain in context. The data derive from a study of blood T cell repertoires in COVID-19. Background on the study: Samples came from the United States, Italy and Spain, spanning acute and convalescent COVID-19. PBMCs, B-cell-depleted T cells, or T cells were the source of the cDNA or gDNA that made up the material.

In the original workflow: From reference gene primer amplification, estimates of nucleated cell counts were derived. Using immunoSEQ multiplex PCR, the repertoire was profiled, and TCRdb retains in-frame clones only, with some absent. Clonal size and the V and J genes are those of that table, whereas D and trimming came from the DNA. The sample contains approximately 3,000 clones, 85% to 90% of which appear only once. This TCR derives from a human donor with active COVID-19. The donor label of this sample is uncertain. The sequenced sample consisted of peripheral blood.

CDR3: CASSISNLDTEAFF. The CDR3 coding sequence is TGTGCCAGTAGTATCTCGAACTTGGACACTGAAGCTTTCTTT. This chain joins TRBV19 and TRBJ1-1; D is unresolved. Between the trimmed V and J ends, which lost 3 bases and 3 bases, there was a span of 11 bases. Germline loops: CDR1 LNHDA, CDR2 SQIVND (reference sequence). There are 14 residues in the CDR3. Full variable domain (rest looked up from reference TRBV19 and TRBJ1-1): DGGITQSPKYLFRKEGQNVTLSCEQNLNHDAMYWYRQDPGQGLRLIYYSQIVNDFQKGDIAEGYSVSREKKESFPLTVTSAQKNPTAFYLCASSISNLDTEAFFGQGTRLTVV.